These 2 T cell receptor beta chains were all obtained from the same sample, sequenced in a study of T cells after yellow fever vaccination. TCRdb processed the 5' RACE reads anew with MiXCR; each CDR3 protein has one entry. The sample has hundreds of thousands of distinct CDR3 sequences, more than 5.5% seen once. The sample in question was PBMCs, obtained 5 days after the yellow fever booster vaccination. These receptors came from a man younger than 45 who received the YFV17D yellow fever vaccine.

The V gene is TRBV12-3 or TRBV12-4, the J gene TRBJ1-6; TRBD1 matches at 10 bases. V lost 7 bases and J lost 10; bases outside the gene matches: 13. The length of the CDR3 is 16 residues. CDR3 sequence (DNA): TGTGCCAGCACCCCGGGACAGGGGATGGATGGCTCACCCCTCCACTTT. This sequence encodes CASTPGQGMDGSPLHF.

This clonotype was observed a handful of times. J is TRBJ1-5 and V is TRBV5-1, with 7 nucleotides matching TRBD1. From germline, CDR1 is SGHRS and CDR2 YFSETQ. The CDR3 totals 15 residues. The trim removed 7 bases at V and 10 bases at J, leaving 17 bases unmatched. The CDR3 nucleotides are TGCGCCAGCTCTTGGGGGACAGCGTCCCAAGATCCCCAGCATTTT. This gives the protein CASSWGTASQDPQHF.